The T cell receptor beta chain under discussion was sequenced for a study of PD-L1 blockade in urothelial cancer. Study details: Previous chemotherapy exposure amounted to 0 to 3 regimens for patients. Samples came from 3 weeks, at the second dose, and 6 weeks into treatment. Study-wide results and caveats: It was durable-benefit patients whose tumor-associated blood clones expanded more at 3 weeks.

As concerns this clone: Its antigen is undetermined.

Germline values: CDR1 LGHNA, CDR2 YNFKEQ. This CDR3 has 19 residues. Trimming at V came to 3 bases and at J to 4 bases, leaving 15 bases not matched to a gene. Libraries were prepared by immunoSEQ multiplex PCR; TCRdb keeps only in-frame clonotypes and omits some of them. The sample has tens of thousands of clones, more than 85% seen once. Specimen: PBMCs, collected around atezolizumab (anti-PD-L1) treatment. The sequence derives from a man in his 60s with urothelial cancer. This chain uses TRBV4-2 with TRBJ2-2, with TRBD2 matching over 9 bases. CDR3 residues: CASSHPGASGVIGTGELFF. The CDR3 bases are TGTGCCAGCAGCCACCCTGGGGCTAGCGGGGTAATTGGCACCGGGGAGCTGTTTTTT.